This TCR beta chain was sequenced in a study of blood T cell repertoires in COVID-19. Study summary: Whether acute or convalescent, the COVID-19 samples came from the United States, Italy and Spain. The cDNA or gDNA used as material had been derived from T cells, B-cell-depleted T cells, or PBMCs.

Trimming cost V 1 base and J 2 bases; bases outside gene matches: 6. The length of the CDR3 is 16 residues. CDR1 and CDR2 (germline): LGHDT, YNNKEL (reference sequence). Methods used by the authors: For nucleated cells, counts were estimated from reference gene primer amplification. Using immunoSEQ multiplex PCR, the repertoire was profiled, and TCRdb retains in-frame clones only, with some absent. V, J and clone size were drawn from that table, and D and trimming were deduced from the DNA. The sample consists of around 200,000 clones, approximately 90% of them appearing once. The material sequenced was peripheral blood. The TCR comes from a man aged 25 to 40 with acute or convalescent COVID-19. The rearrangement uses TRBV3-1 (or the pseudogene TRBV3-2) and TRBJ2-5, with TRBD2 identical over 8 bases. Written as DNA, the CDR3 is TGTGCCAGCAGCCAAGTAGCTAGCGGGTCACAAGAGACCCAGTACTTC. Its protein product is CASSQVASGSQETQYF.